The rows below give T cell receptor beta chains drawn from one sample of a study of cytomegalovirus exposure and HLA in healthy donors. Profiled with immunoSEQ multiplex PCR; TCRdb holds only in-frame clones, not every one. The sample records about 140,000 clones, around 84% being singletons. Source material: PBMCs. All receptors derive from a man aged 50 to 59 in good health and CMV-seronegative. Both conserved end residues are part of each CDR3. D genes are given only for firm matches. Expanded clones are given a class, and other clones once, few, many or no size at all.

TRBD2	TRBJ2-5	TRBV5-1	few	CASSSLTSGNQETQYF	TGCGCCAGCAGCTCCCTGACTAGCGGGAACCAAGAGACCCAGTACTTC
TRBD1	TRBJ2-7	TRBV29-1	once	CSVEWDRGYEQYF	TGCAGCGTTGAGTGGGACAGGGGGTACGAGCAGTACTTC
TRBD2	TRBJ2-2	TRBV9	.	CASSVEGSGRKIGELFF	TGTGCCAGCAGCGTAGAGGGTAGCGGGAGGAAAATCGGGGAGCTGTTTTTT
.	TRBJ2-6	TRBV19	.	CASTQRTSSGANVLTF	TGTGCCAGTACCCAGAGGACAAGCTCTGGGGCCAACGTCCTGACTTTC
.	TRBJ2-3	TRBV27	.	CASSPVYGSDTQYF	TGTGCCAGCAGTCCGGTTTACGGTTCAGATACGCAGTATTTT
.	TRBJ1-4	TRBV9	.	CASSVYDRDEKLFF	TGTGCCAGCAGCGTATATGACAGAGATGAAAAACTGTTTTTT
TRBD1	TRBJ1-5	TRBV7-2	.	CASSSGQAFSNQPQHF	TGTGCCAGCAGCTCCGGACAGGCTTTTAGCAATCAGCCCCAGCATTTT
.	TRBJ2-5	TRBV7-6	.	CASSPGTPQETQYF	TGTGCCAGCAGCCCCGGGACACCTCAAGAGACCCAGTACTTC
.	TRBJ1-6	TRBV5-1	.	CASSLGRGNSPLHF	TGCGCCAGCAGCTTGGGGCGGGGTAATTCACCCCTCCACTTT
.	TRBJ2-5	TRBV5-4	.	CAARGSGQETQYF	TGTGCCGCGAGAGGAAGCGGACAAGAGACCCAGTACTTC
TRBD1	TRBJ2-3	TRBV4-1	.	CASSQLWTGGADTQYF	TGCGCCAGCAGCCAACTCTGGACAGGGGGGGCAGATACGCAGTATTTT
TRBD2	TRBJ2-1	TRBV27	few	CASSSLGRGGESVQIEQFF	TGTGCCAGCAGTAGTTTAGGGCGTGGGGGGGAGTCCGTACAAATTGAGCAGTTCTTC
TRBD2	TRBJ2-1	TRBV28	.	CASSPEASGLNEQFF	TGTGCCAGCAGTCCTGAGGCTAGCGGACTCAATGAGCAGTTCTTC
TRBD1	TRBJ1-5	TRBV19	.	CASSGTGYQPQHF	TGTGCCAGTAGCGGGACAGGGTATCAGCCCCAGCATTTT
.	TRBJ2-7	TRBV9	few	CASSPEPGLSYEQYF	TGTGCCAGCAGCCCCGAGCCAGGGCTCTCCTACGAGCAGTACTTC
.	TRBJ1-1	TRBV5-6	.	CASSPGRDTEAFF	TGTGCCAGCAGCCCCGGGAGAGACACTGAAGCTTTCTTT
.	TRBJ1-6	TRBV7-9	few	CASSMPQGGNSPLHF	TGTGCCAGCAGCATGCCCCAAGGGGGAAATTCACCCCTCCACTTT
.	TRBJ1-1	TRBV5-1	once	CASSPSGVVAFF	TGCGCCAGCAGCCCCTCGGGGGTGGTAGCTTTCTTT
.	TRBJ2-2	TRBV11-3	.	CASSSVQGWENTGELFF	TGTGCCAGCAGCTCGGTCCAGGGGTGGGAGAACACCGGGGAGCTGTTTTTT
.	TRBJ1-2	TRBV27	few	CASSLRGNHYGYTF	TGTGCCAGCAGTTTGAGGGGGAACCATTATGGCTACACCTTC
TRBD2	TRBJ2-1	TRBV6-4	few	CASSERPSLAGGWNEQFF	TGTGCCAGCAGTGAAAGGCCTTCTCTAGCGGGGGGGTGGAATGAGCAGTTCTTC
.	TRBJ1-5	TRBV19	.	CASSVQGGGNQPQHF	TGTGCCAGTAGTGTCCAGGGTGGGGGGAATCAGCCCCAGCATTTT
.	TRBJ2-5	TRBV7-3	.	CASSLTFSGEQYF	TGTGCCAGCAGCTTAACGTTCTCTGGGGAGCAGTACTTC
.	TRBJ1-4	TRBV2	.	CASSDQGRHEKLFF	TGTGCCAGCAGTGATCAGGGCAGGCATGAAAAACTGTTTTTT
TRBD1	TRBJ1-1	TRBV29-1	.	CSVGGQGGNTEAFF	TGCAGCGTTGGGGGACAGGGGGGAAACACTGAAGCTTTCTTT
.	TRBJ2-7	TRBV2	.	CASNRDAAYEQYF	TGTGCCAGCAACAGGGATGCAGCCTACGAGCAGTACTTC
.	TRBJ2-3	TRBV19	.	CATEFADTQYF	TGTGCCACCGAGTTTGCTGATACGCAGTATTTT
TRBD2	TRBJ2-2	TRBV7-3	few	CASSREGDGELFF	TGTGCCAGCAGTCGGGAGGGAGACGGGGAGCTGTTTTTT
.	TRBJ1-2	TRBV5-1	.	CASSPRPGSLNGYTF	TGCGCCAGCAGCCCCCGACCAGGGTCCCTGAATGGCTACACCTTC
.	TRBJ1-1	TRBV27	few	CASSLSRGVNTEAFF	TGTGCCAGCAGTTTATCCCGGGGGGTCAACACTGAAGCTTTCTTT
.	TRBJ2-1	TRBV5-1	.	CASSLILGSSYNEQFF	TGCGCCAGCAGCCTAATCCTAGGGAGCTCCTACAATGAGCAGTTCTTC
TRBD1	TRBJ2-2	TRBV7-7	.	CASSWGQGFTGELFF	TGTGCCAGCAGCTGGGGACAGGGGTTTACCGGGGAGCTGTTTTTT
.	TRBJ1-5	TRBV6-5	.	CASSYSRGSNQPQHF	TGTGCCAGCAGTTACTCGCGGGGGAGCAATCAGCCCCAGCATTTT
.	TRBJ2-7	TRBV11-3	.	CASSFAGGHSYEQYF	TGTGCCAGCAGCTTCGCCGGGGGGCACTCCTACGAGCAGTACTTC
.	TRBJ1-1	TRBV18	once	CASSPGGLNTEAFF	TGTGCCAGCTCACCCGGGGGGTTGAACACTGAAGCTTTCTTT
TRBD1	TRBJ1-1	TRBV5-1	.	CASSTGTENTEAFF	TGCGCCAGCAGCACAGGGACAGAGAACACTGAAGCTTTCTTT
.	TRBJ2-5	TRBV11-3	.	CASSLLQGRSDETQYF	TGTGCCAGCAGCTTATTGCAGGGCCGGTCGGACGAGACCCAGTACTTC
.	TRBJ1-3	TRBV5-6	few	CASSSPAGVNTIYF	TGTGCCAGCAGCTCCCCCGCCGGGGTCAACACCATATATTTT
TRBD1	TRBJ2-1	TRBV5-1	.	CASSPGQGDNEQFF	TGCGCCAGCAGCCCGGGACAGGGAGACAATGAGCAGTTCTTC
.	TRBJ2-7	TRBV7-2	.	CASSTQGGPYEQYF	TGTGCCAGCAGCACCCAGGGGGGTCCCTACGAGCAGTACTTC
TRBD2	TRBJ2-1	TRBV7-2	few	CASSLGLAAHNEQFF	TGTGCCAGCAGCCTCGGACTAGCGGCCCACAATGAGCAGTTCTTC
TRBD1	TRBJ1-6	TRBV7-8	.	CASSFRGDNSPLHF	TGTGCCAGCAGCTTCAGGGGGGATAATTCACCCCTCCACTTT
.	TRBJ1-5	TRBV28	.	CASFGTGDQPQHF	TGTGCCAGCTTCGGGACGGGAGATCAGCCCCAGCATTTT
.	TRBJ1-5	TRBV6-6	few	CASSYPLDRSNQPQHF	TGTGCCAGCAGTTATCCGCTAGACCGGAGCAATCAGCCCCAGCATTTT
TRBD2	TRBJ2-5	TRBV7-3	.	CASSPLAGGPETQYF	TGTGCCAGCAGCCCTTTAGCGGGAGGACCCGAGACCCAGTACTTC
.	TRBJ2-3	TRBV6-4	.	CASSEADFTDTQYF	TGTGCCAGCAGTGAGGCGGACTTCACAGATACGCAGTATTTT
.	TRBJ1-4	TRBV5-1	.	CASSLTDSATNEKLFF	TGCGCCAGCAGCTTGACTGACAGCGCAACTAATGAAAAACTGTTTTTT
TRBD2	TRBJ2-3	TRBV28	.	CASSRMGAGGGKDTQYF	TGTGCCAGCAGCCGCATGGGAGCGGGGGGTGGAAAAGATACGCAGTATTTT
.	TRBJ2-7	TRBV4-1	few	CASSQDATGAYEQYF	TGCGCCAGCAGCCAAGATGCTACTGGGGCTTACGAGCAGTACTTC
.	TRBJ2-1	TRBV5-1	.	CASSFNTQTSLSGEQFF	TGCGCCAGCAGCTTCAATACTCAGACCAGTTTGTCAGGTGAGCAGTTCTTC
.	TRBJ1-5	TRBV21-1	.	CASSKAPQTQPQHF	TGTGCCAGCAGCAAAGCGCCACAGACCCAGCCCCAGCATTTT